One and the same sample provided the 2 T cell receptor beta chains below, sequenced in a study of blood T cell repertoires in COVID-19. Measured with immunoSEQ multiplex PCR; TCRdb has only the in-frame clones, and not every one. The table lists about 180,000 clones, more than 65% of them singletons. Sequencing input: PBMCs or T cells enriched from blood (not recorded which). These receptors all come from a middle-aged woman with acute COVID-19.

The DNA for the CDR3 is TGTGCCAGCAGCCAATGGGCGGCTAGCGGGGCCAGCTCCTACAATGAGCAGTTCTTC. This encodes CASSQWAASGASSYNEQFF. The V gene is TRBV3-1 (or the pseudogene TRBV3-2), the J gene TRBJ2-1, with 9 bases identical to TRBD2. The V segment lost 2 bases and the J segment 0 bases; nucleotides outside the gene matches: 11. Germline V CDR1 and CDR2: LGHDT, YNNKEL (reference sequence). This CDR3 has 19 amino acids.

This clone was picked up one time. The rearrangement uses TRBV7-8 and TRBJ1-2; 10 nucleotides match TRBD1. J gave up 4 bases and V 2 bases, and 7 bases lay outside the gene matches. The CDR3 is made up of 16 amino acids. Germline values: CDR1 SGHVS, CDR2 FQNEAQ. CDR3 protein: CASSLNPGQGIYGYTF. CDR3 bases: TGTGCCAGCAGCTTAAATCCGGGACAGGGGATCTATGGCTACACCTTC.